This TCR beta chain appears in the sequencing data of a study of cytomegalovirus exposure and HLA in healthy donors. Vbeta (60) and Jbeta (13) primers were used in the PCR. Assay used: immunoSEQ multiplex PCR; TCRdb lists only in-frame clones, some missing. The table has about 130,000 clones, about 85% seen once. The CDR3 has 14 residues. Per the germline V gene, CDR1 is GTSNPN and CDR2 is SVGIG (reference sequence). The sequence was obtained from a boy between 10 and 17 years old in good health and CMV-seronegative. The source material was PBMCs. The chain employs TRBV30 and TRBJ2-5; no firm D call. The end of the DNA aligns better with TRBJ2-7, so the J call may be wrong. The CDR3 is CAWSVSGSSYEQYF. CDR3 DNA: TGTGCCTGGAGTGTATCCGGGTCCAGCTACGAGCAGTACTTC.